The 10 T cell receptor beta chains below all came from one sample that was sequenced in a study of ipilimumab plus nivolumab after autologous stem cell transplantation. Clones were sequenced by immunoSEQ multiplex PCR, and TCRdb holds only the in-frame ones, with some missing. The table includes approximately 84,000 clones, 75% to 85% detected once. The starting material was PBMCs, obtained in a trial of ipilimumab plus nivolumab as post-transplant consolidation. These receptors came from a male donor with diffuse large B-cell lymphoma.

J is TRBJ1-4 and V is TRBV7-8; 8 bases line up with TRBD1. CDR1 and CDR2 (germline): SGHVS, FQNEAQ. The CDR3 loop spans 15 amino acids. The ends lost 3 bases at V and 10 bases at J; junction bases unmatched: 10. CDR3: CASSFQGQGAGKLFF. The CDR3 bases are TGTGCCAGCAGCTTTCAGGGGCAGGGGGCCGGAAAACTGTTTTTT. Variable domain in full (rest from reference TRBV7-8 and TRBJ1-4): GAGVSQSPRYKVAKRGQDVALRCDPISGHVSLFWYQQALGQGPEFLTYFQNEAQLDKSGLPSDRFFAERPEGSVSTLKIQRTQQEDSAVYLCASSFQGQGAGKLFFGSGTQLSVL.

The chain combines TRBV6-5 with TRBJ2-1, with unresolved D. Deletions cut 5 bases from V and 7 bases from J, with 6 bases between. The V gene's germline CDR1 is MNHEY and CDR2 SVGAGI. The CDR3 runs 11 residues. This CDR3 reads CASSQLNEQFF. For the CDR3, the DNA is TGTGCCAGCAGTCAGCTAAATGAGCAGTTCTTC.

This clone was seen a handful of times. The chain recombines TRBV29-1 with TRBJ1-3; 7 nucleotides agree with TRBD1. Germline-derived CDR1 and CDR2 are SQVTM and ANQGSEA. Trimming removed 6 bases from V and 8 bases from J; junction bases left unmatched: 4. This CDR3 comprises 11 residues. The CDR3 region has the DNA TGCAGCGTACGTACAGGGGACACCATATATTTT. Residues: CSVRTGDTIYF.

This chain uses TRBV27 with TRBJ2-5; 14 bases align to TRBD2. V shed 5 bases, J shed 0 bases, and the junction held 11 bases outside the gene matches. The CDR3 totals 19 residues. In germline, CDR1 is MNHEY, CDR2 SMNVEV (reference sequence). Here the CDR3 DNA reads TGTGCCAGCAGTCCCCAGACTAGCGGGGGGGAAGGGAACCAAGAGACCCAGTACTTC. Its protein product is CASSPQTSGGEGNQETQYF.

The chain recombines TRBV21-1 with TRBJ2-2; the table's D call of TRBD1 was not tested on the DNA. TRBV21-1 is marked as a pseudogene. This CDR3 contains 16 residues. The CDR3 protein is CASSKASRQEAGELFF. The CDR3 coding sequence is TGTGCCAGCAGCAAAGCCAGCAGACAGGAGGCCGGGGAGCTGTTTTTT.

CDR3 amino acids: CASSLARTSGGAPFF. DNA for the CDR3: TGTGCCAGCAGCTTAGCTAGGACTAGCGGGGGGGCCCCGTTCTTC. This rearrangement joins TRBV7-2 to TRBJ2-1; 15 nucleotides align to TRBD2. After removal of 0 bases from V and 15 bases from J, the junction contained 6 bases not matched to a gene. Germline CDR1 reads SGHTA; CDR2 reads FQGNSA. CDR3 length: 15 residues.

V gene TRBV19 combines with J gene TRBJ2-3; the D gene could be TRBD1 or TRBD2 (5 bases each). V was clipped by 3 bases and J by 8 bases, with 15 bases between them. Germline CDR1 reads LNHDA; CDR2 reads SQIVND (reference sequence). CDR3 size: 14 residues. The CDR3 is CASSIGIGDGTQYF. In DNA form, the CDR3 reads TGTGCCAGTAGTATTGGGATCGGGGACGGTACGCAGTATTTT.

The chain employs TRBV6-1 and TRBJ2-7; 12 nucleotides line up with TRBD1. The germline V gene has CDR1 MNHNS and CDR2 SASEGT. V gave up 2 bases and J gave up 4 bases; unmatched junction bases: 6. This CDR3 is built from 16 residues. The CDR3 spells CASSERVGQGAYEQYF. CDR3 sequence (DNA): TGTGCCAGCAGTGAAAGGGTGGGACAGGGGGCTTACGAGCAGTACTTC.

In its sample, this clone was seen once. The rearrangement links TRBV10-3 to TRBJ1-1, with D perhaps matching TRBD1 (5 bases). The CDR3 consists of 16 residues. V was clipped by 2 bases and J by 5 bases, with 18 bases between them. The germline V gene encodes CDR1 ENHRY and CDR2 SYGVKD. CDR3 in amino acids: CAISEIFGGRGTEAFF. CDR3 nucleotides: TGTGCCATCAGTGAGATTTTCGGGGGTAGAGGGACTGAAGCTTTCTTT.

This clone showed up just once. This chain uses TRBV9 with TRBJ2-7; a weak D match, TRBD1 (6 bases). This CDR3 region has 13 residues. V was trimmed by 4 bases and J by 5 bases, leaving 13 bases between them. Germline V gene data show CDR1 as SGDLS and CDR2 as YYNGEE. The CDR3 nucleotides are TGTGCCAGCAGCACAGGGCAGGGGAACGAGCAGTACTTC. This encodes CASSTGQGNEQYF. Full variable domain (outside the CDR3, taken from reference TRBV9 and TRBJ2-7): DSGVTQTPKHLITATGQRVTLRCSPRSGDLSVYWYQQSLDQGLQFLIQYYNGEERAKGNILERFSAQQFPDLHSELNLSSLELGDSALYFCASSTGQGNEQYFGPGTRLTVT.